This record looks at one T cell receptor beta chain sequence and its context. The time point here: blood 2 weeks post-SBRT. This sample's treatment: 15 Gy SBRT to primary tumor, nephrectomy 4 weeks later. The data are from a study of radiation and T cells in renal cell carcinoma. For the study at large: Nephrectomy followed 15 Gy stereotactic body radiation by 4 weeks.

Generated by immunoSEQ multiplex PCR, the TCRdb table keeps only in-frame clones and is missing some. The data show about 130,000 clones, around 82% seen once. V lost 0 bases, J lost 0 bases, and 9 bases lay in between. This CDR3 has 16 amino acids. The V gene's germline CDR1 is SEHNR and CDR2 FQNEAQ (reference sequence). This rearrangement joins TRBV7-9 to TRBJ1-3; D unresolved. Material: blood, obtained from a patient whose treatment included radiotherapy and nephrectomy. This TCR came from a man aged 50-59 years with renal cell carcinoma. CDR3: CASSLAARSSGNTIYF. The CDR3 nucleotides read TGTGCCAGCAGCTTAGCGGCACGTTCCTCTGGAAACACCATATATTTT. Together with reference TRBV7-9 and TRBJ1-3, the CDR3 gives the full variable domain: DTGVSQNPRHKITKRGQNVTFRCDPISEHNRLYWYRQTLGQGPEFLTYFQNEAQLEKSRLLSDRFSAERPKGSFSTLEIQRTEQGDSAMYLCASSLAARSSGNTIYFGEGSWLTVV.